The source of this T cell receptor (beta chain) is a study of blood T cell repertoires in COVID-19. Study background: There were acute and convalescent COVID-19 samples, and they came from the United States, Italy and Spain. Sources were T cells, B-cell-depleted T cells, or PBMCs; the material itself was cDNA or gDNA.

This CDR3 is 15 amino acids long. CDR1 and CDR2 from the germline V gene are SGHDN and FVKESK. Trimming at V came to 0 bases and at J to 8 bases, leaving 8 bases not matched to a gene. Original processing methods: Cell counts per sample came from amplifying reference gene primers. The data were produced by immunoSEQ multiplex PCR, yet TCRdb's version contains in-frame clones alone and is incomplete. Clonal size and the V and J genes are those of that table, whereas D and trimming came from the DNA. The table shows some 260,000 clones, with around 80% occurring only once. A single count supports this clone.

V usage is TRBV14 and J usage is TRBJ1-2; 8 nucleotides match TRBD1. Sequenced: peripheral blood. This TCR came from a middle-aged woman with active or convalescent COVID-19. The CDR3 sequence is CASSQEQGDHRGYTF. In DNA form, the CDR3 reads TGTGCCAGCAGCCAAGAACAGGGGGATCATAGGGGCTACACCTTC.